This T cell receptor (beta chain) derives from a study of T cell repertoires in cytomegalovirus infection. Study in general: In the study, CMV epitopes included recently identified HLA-C-restricted and well-studied HLA-B-restricted ones. Shared public TCR beta signatures pointed to both CMV infection and a matching HLA type.

Each CDR3 protein is one row after TCRdb ran MiXCR on the reads. The sample contains a few hundred thousand distinct CDR3 sequences, almost 40% of which appear only once. Study-wide findings and caveats: Summed frequency of shared TCR beta families picked out CMV carriers who also had the relevant HLA. Dominant in the ex vivo response were TCR beta clonotypes restricted by HLA-C and specific for CMV.

With respect to this clonotype: Its specificity is unknown.

Per germline, CDR1 LGHNA and CDR2 YSLEER. V lost 1 base and J 7 bases, leaving 23 bases between the germline ends. This CDR3 spans 18 amino acids. The clonotype was recovered from a human donor in good health (CMV status not recorded). Some clones in this sample may be carry-over from other donors' samples. This sample comprised cultured PBMCs, obtained from culture after CMV antigen stimulation. The chain employs TRBV4-3 and TRBJ2-1; weak D call: TRBD2 (6 bases). CDR3 protein: CASSQVGTDISPGNEQFF. CDR3 nucleotide sequence: TGCGCCAGCAGCCAAGTCGGGACTGACATCTCTCCTGGGAATGAGCAGTTCTTC.